The T cell receptor (beta chain) described here comes from a study of T cell repertoires in cytomegalovirus infection. Study information: Shared public TCR beta signatures pointed to both CMV infection and a matching HLA type. Study results and caveats: Clonotypes of TCR beta that were HLA-C-restricted and CMV-specific dominated the ex vivo response. The cumulative frequency of public TCR beta families identified carriers of CMV plus the relevant HLA.

TCRdb re-derived calls from the reads in MiXCR, one entry per CDR3 protein. The table includes more than 350,000 distinct CDR3 sequences, roughly 30% detected once. Many counts were recorded for this clonotype. The antigen remains undetermined. The CDR3 is 13 amino acids. Germline CDR1 reads MNHNS; CDR2 reads SASEGT. V dropped 4 bases and J dropped 6 bases, with 13 bases sitting between them. The sample comprised PBMCs. The chain is built from TRBV6-1 and TRBJ2-7; possibly TRBD1 for D (6 bases). The origin of this receptor is a human donor in good health (CMV status not recorded). Some clones in this sample may be carry-over from other donors' samples. CDR3 loop: CASSVNEGVEQYF. CDR3 DNA sequence: TGTGCCAGCAGTGTGAATGAGGGGGTCGAGCAGTACTTC.